The 17 T cell receptor beta chains below come from one sample, sequenced in a study of CD8+CD57+ T cells in acquired aplastic anemia. Genomic DNA served as template for TCR beta VDJ and CDR3 profiling. Using its own MiXCR run on the reads, TCRdb lists one record per CDR3 protein. The table shows about 270,000 distinct CDR3 sequences, with 55% to 65% occurring only once. The sample comprised sorted CD4+, CD8+, or CD8+CD57+ T cells (not recorded which) from PBMCs. The receptors stem from a human donor with severe aplastic anemia or a healthy control (not recorded which).

This clonotype came up many times. The V call is TRBV18, the J call TRBJ1-1; 7 bases fit TRBD1. This CDR3 spans 14 amino acids. Germline CDR1 KGHSH, CDR2 LQKENI. V trimming: 1 base; J trimming: 5 bases; junction bases outside the gene matches: 4. This CDR3 reads CASSPRQGGTEAFF. In nucleotides, the CDR3 is TGTGCCAGCTCACCACGACAGGGTGGGACTGAAGCTTTCTTT.

The table lists this clonotype with a few counts. The rearrangement links TRBV7-6 to TRBJ2-1; weak D call: TRBD2 (7 bases). V was shortened by 5 bases and J by 8 bases, with 19 bases between the two germline ends. Germline values: CDR1 SGHVS, CDR2 FNYEAQ. This CDR3 has 15 residues. The CDR3 loop is CASSREGGGPYEQFF. DNA for the CDR3: TGTGCCAGCAGCCGGGAAGGGGGGGGCCCATATGAGCAGTTCTTC.

The V and J genes are TRBV24-1 and TRBJ1-5; D is uncertain. CDR3 length: 12 amino acids. V shed 4 bases and J shed 7 bases, with 7 bases lying between them. The germline CDR1 and CDR2 sequences are KGHDR and SFDVKD. Here the CDR3 DNA reads TGTGCCACCAGTGACCCTGGGCAGCCCCAGCATTTT. This encodes CATSDPGQPQHF.

This chain uses TRBV2 with TRBJ2-7; weak D call: TRBD1 (5 bases). This CDR3 has 11 amino acids. V lost 6 bases and J 9 bases, leaving 12 bases between the germline ends. CDR1 SNHLY and CDR2 FYNNEI come from the germline V gene. The CDR3 reads CASRAFRGQYF. The CDR3 nucleotides are TGTGCCAGCAGGGCGTTTAGGGGGCAGTACTTC.

This clonotype was found a few times. The chain is built from TRBV20-1 and TRBJ1-2; no definite D call. Germline V gene data show CDR1 as DFQATT and CDR2 as SNEGSKA (reference sequence). The CDR3 extends over 11 amino acids. The CDR3 DNA sequence: TGCATCCCGAACAGCAACTATGGCTACACCTTC. Translating gives CIPNSNYGYTF.

The chain uses TRBV15 and TRBJ2-2; D is perhaps TRBD2 (5 bases). CDR3 length equals 17 residues. Looked up from germline, CDR1 is LNHNV and CDR2 is YYDKDF (reference sequence). V dropped 1 base and J dropped 2 bases, with 14 bases sitting between them. CDR3 sequence reads: CATSRVGRGINTGELFF. DNA of the CDR3: TGTGCCACCAGCAGAGTTGGCCGAGGGATAAACACCGGGGAGCTGTTTTTT.

The gene calls are TRBV20-1 and TRBJ2-7, with 8 bases fitting TRBD2. The CDR3 runs 15 residues. Germline CDR1 reads DFQATT; CDR2 reads SNEGSKA (reference sequence). Trimming at V came to 5 bases and at J to 0 bases, leaving 9 bases not matched to a gene. CDR3 region: CSALPGSGSSYEQYF. Here the CDR3 DNA reads TGCAGTGCTTTACCGGGGAGCGGGAGCTCCTACGAGCAGTACTTC.

This chain uses TRBV29-1 with TRBJ1-4, with a tentative D call TRBD1 (5 bases). The germline CDR1 and CDR2 sequences are SQVTM and ANQGSEA. The ends were cut back, 6 bases at V and 3 bases at J, with 17 bases in the middle. The length of the CDR3 is 15 residues. CDR3 nucleotides: TGCAGCGTGTTACGGCAGCAGGGATCTAATGAAAAACTGTTTTTT. Translation gives CSVLRQQGSNEKLFF.

The V gene is TRBV9, the J gene TRBJ1-3; D possibly corresponds to TRBD1 (6 bases). CDR3 size: 15 residues. The V gene lost 4 bases and the J gene lost 4 bases, with 15 bases spanning the gap. Germline CDR1 and CDR2: SGDLS and YYNGEE. CDR3 sequence: CASSLSGGLGNTIYF. The CDR3 DNA reads as TGTGCCAGCAGCCTCAGCGGGGGGCTGGGAAACACCATATATTTT. Full variable domain (missing parts from reference TRBV9 and TRBJ1-3): DSGVTQTPKHLITATGQRVTLRCSPRSGDLSVYWYQQSLDQGLQFLIQYYNGEERAKGNILERFSAQQFPDLHSELNLSSLELGDSALYFCASSLSGGLGNTIYFGEGSWLTVV.

The rearrangement links TRBV19 to TRBJ2-7; 9 bases align to TRBD2. CDR3 size: 14 residues. CDR1 and CDR2 from the germline V gene are LNHDA and SQIVND (reference sequence). Germline trimming cut 4 bases from V and 7 bases from J; bases unmatched to any gene: 8. The CDR3, as DNA: TGTGCCAGTAGTACCCTAGCGGGATCGGGGGAGCAGTACTTC. As protein: CASSTLAGSGEQYF.

The sample holds a few counts of this clonotype. This chain links TRBV5-1 with TRBJ1-6, with D hard to call. Germline lookup yields CDR1 SGHRS and CDR2 YFSETQ. This CDR3 region has 13 residues. The V and J ends lost 3 bases and 7 bases respectively, with 8 bases between them. The CDR3 DNA reads as TGCGCCAGCAGCTATTCAGAGAATTCACCCCTCCACTTT. Translation: CASSYSENSPLHF.

This chain uses TRBV20-1 with TRBJ2-1; the D is unclear. Trimming removed 0 bases at V and 2 bases at J, with 5 bases between. This CDR3 is built from 13 residues. The germline V gene encodes CDR1 DFQATT and CDR2 SNEGSKA (reference sequence). CDR3 nucleotides: TGCAGTGCTAGAGACCCCCCCTACAATGAGCAGTTCTTC. Its protein is CSARDPPYNEQFF.

The gene calls are TRBV20-1 and TRBJ2-2, with D maybe TRBD1 (7 bases). The CDR3 sequence is 14 residues long. In germline, CDR1 is DFQATT, CDR2 SNEGSKA (reference sequence). V was cut by 6 bases and J by 0 bases, with 11 bases left in between. Here the CDR3 DNA reads TGCAGTGCGCGGGACAGATCGAACACCGGGGAGCTGTTTTTT. This encodes CSARDRSNTGELFF.

The chain links TRBV7-9 to TRBJ2-4; D is undetermined. This CDR3 spans 16 amino acids. Trimming removed 1 base at V and 0 bases at J, with 10 bases between. Germline V gene lookup returns CDR1 SEHNR and CDR2 FQNEAQ (reference sequence). The CDR3 here is CASSLGRDLAKNIQYF. The CDR3 bases are TGTGCCAGCAGCTTAGGAAGAGATCTAGCCAAAAACATTCAGTACTTC.

V is TRBV7-2 and J is TRBJ2-3; the D gene could be TRBD1 or TRBD2 (5 bases each). Germline CDR1 is SGHTA and CDR2 is FQGNSA. V lost 1 base and J lost 4, with 15 bases in between. The CDR3 runs 16 residues. The CDR3: CASSLVGHHGADTQYF. DNA for the CDR3: TGTGCCAGCAGCTTAGTCGGACACCACGGGGCAGATACGCAGTATTTT.

The rearrangement joins TRBV5-4 to TRBJ1-2; the D is unclear. V lost 4 bases to trimming and J lost 5 bases, with 12 bases between them. Germline V gene sequence: CDR1 SGHNT, CDR2 YYREEE (reference sequence). The CDR3 consists of 13 residues. In DNA, the CDR3 is TGTGCCAGCAGCCTAGCCAAGACGTATGGCTACACCTTC. Translated: CASSLAKTYGYTF.

Worth noting for this clonotype: An end of the junction does not agree with germline; a read error may underlie this. The chain couples TRBV29-1 to TRBJ2-1, with D hard to call. In germline, CDR1 is SQVTM, CDR2 ANQGSEA. CDR3 length equals 14 residues. CDR3 coding DNA: TGCAGCGTGGCCGGTGCCATCTCCTACAATGGGCAGTTCTTC. Translation gives CSVAGAISYNGQFF.